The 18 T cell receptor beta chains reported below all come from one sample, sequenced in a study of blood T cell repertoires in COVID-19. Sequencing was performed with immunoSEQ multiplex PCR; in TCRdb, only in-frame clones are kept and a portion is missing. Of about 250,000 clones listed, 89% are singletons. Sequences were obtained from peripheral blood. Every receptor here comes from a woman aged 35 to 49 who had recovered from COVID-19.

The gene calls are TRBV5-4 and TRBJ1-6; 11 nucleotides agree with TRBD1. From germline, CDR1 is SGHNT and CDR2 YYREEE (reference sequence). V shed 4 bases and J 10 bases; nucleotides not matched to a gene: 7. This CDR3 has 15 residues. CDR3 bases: TGTGCCAGCAGCGGGCCGCGGACAGGGGGCTCACCCCTCCACTTT. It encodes CASSGPRTGGSPLHF.

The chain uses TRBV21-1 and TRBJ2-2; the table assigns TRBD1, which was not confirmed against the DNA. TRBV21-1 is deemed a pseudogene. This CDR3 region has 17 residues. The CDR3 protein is CASKPTRDRGLTGELFF. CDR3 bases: TGTGCCAGCAAACCTACCCGGGACAGGGGACTGACCGGGGAGCTGTTTTTT.

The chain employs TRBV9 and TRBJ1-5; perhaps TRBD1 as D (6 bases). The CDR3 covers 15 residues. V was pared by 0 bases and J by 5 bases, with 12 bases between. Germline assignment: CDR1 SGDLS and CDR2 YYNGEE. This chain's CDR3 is CASSVGGGPDQPQHF. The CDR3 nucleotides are TGTGCCAGCAGCGTAGGGGGGGGCCCGGATCAGCCCCAGCATTTT.

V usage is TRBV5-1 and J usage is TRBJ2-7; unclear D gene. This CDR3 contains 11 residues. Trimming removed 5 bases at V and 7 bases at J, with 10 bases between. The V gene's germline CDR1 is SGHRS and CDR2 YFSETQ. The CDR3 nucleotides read TGCGCCAGCAGGTCGGCGAGGGAGCAGTACTTC. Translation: CASRSAREQYF.

The CDR3 DNA sequence: TGCAGCGTCGGGGGAAACAATCAGCCCCAGCATTTT. Its protein product is CSVGGNNQPQHF. The chain links TRBV29-1 to TRBJ1-5; D might be TRBD1 (5 bases). Germline values: CDR1 SQVTM, CDR2 ANQGSEA. The length of the CDR3 is 12 residues. V was trimmed by 6 bases and J by 3 bases, leaving 9 bases between them.

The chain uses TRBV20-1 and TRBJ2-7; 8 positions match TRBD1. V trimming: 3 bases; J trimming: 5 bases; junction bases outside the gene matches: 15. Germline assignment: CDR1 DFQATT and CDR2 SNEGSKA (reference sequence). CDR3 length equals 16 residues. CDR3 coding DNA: TGCAGTGCTAGTGGATCGCCCGGGGGACAGGTGAACGAGCAGTACTTC. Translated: CSASGSPGGQVNEQYF.

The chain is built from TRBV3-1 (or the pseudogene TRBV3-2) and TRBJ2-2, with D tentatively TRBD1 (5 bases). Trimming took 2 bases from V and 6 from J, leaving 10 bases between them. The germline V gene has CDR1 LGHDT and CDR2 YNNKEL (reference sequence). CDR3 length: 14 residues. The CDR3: CASSQLLQAGELFF. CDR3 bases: TGTGCCAGCAGCCAACTCTTACAGGCCGGGGAGCTGTTTTTT.

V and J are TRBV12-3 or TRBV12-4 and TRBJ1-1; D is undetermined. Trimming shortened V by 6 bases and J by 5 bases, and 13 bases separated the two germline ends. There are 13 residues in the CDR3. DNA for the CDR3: TGTGCCAGCAGCCCCACCGGGTGGACTGAAGCTTTCTTT. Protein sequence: CASSPTGWTEAFF.

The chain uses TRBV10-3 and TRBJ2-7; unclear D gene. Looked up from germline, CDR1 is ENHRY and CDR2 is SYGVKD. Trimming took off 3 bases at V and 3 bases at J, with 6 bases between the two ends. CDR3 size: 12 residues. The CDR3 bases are TGTGCCATCAGTGAATCCAGCTACGAGCAGTACTTC. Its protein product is CAISESSYEQYF.

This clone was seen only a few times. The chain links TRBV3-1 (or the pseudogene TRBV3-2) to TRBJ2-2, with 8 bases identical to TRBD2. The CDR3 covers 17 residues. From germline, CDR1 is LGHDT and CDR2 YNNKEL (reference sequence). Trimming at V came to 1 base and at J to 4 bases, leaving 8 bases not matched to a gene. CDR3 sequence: CASSQVGLAGGTGELFF. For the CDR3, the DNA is TGTGCCAGCAGCCAAGTTGGGCTAGCGGGTGGCACCGGGGAGCTGTTTTTT.

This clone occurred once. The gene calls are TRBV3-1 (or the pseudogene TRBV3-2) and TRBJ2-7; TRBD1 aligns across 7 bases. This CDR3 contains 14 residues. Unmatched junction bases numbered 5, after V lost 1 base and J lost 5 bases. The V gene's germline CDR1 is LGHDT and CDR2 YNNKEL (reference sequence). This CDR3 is CASSQVRDSHEQYF. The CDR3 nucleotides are TGTGCCAGCAGCCAAGTACGGGACAGCCACGAGCAGTACTTC.

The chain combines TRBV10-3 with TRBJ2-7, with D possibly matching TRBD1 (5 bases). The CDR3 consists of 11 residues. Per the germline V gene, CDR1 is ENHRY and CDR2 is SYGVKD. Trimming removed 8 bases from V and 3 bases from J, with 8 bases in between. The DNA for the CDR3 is TGTGCCATCGCGGACATCTACGAGCAGTACTTC. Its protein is CAIADIYEQYF.

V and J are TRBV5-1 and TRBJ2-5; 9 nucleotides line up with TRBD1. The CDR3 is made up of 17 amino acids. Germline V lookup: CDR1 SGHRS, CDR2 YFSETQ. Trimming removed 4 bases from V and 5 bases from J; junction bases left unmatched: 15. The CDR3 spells CASSLHPGQGGFETQYF. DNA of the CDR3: TGCGCCAGCAGCCTACACCCGGGACAGGGTGGTTTTGAGACCCAGTACTTC.

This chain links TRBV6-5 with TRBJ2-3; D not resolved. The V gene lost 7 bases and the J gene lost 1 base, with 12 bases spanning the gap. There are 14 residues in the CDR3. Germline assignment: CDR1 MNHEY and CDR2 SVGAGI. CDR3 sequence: CASTRSRGTDTQYF. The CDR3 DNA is TGTGCCAGCACCAGATCCCGGGGCACAGATACGCAGTATTTT.

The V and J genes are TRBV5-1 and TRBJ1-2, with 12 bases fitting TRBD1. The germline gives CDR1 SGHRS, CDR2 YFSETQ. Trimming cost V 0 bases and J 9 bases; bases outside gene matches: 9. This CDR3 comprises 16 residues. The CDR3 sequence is CASSLAPGQGARSYTF. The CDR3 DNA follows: TGCGCCAGCAGCTTGGCCCCGGGACAGGGGGCGCGGAGCTACACCTTC.

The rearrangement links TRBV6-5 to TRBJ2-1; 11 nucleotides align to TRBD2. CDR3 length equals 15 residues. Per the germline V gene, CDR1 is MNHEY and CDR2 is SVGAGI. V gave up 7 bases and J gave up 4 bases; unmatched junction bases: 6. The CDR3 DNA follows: TGTGCCAGCACTGCGACTAGCGGGGTTTACAATGAGCAGTTCTTC. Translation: CASTATSGVYNEQFF.

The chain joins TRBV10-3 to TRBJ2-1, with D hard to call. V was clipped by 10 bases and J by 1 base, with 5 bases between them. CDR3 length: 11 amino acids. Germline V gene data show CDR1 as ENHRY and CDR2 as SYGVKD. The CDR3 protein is CATESYNEQFF. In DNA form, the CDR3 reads TGTGCCACCGAGTCCTACAATGAGCAGTTCTTC.

CDR3 protein: CASSQETTGGADTQYF. The CDR3 DNA reads as TGTGCCAGCAGCCAAGAAACGACAGGGGGTGCAGATACGCAGTATTTT. The chain has TRBV3-1 (or the pseudogene TRBV3-2) and TRBJ2-3; 9 nucleotides match TRBD1. V lost 0 bases, J lost 4 bases, and 5 bases stayed unmatched. Germline loops: CDR1 LGHDT, CDR2 YNNKEL (reference sequence). This CDR3 is built from 16 residues.